The entry that follows covers one T cell receptor (beta chain) sequence. Its antigen is currently not known. Base qualities are missing; no much larger clone stands one base away. The donors were healthy, HIV-negative adults who had no recently reported acute infections or vaccinations. Every donor was a Caucasian adult living in Nashville, Tennessee, USA. Magnetic negative selection was used to enrich CD4+ T cells, after which naive cells were positively selected on CD45RA and the negative fraction became the memory subset. Blood was collected by leukapheresis, and PBMCs were isolated by Ficoll-Histopaque density gradient centrifugation and then cryopreserved in liquid nitrogen vapor phase. Analytical flow cytometry was used to check the purity and quantity of each magnetically sorted T cell population. From each sorted fraction, genomic DNA was isolated and quantified by UV absorbance on a Nanodrop 2000c.

The data stem from a study of shared clonotypes between healthy human individuals (dated by TCRdb to about 2020). Describing the broader study: The cohort included three men and a couple of women between 18 and 49 years of age. For each donor, three plates each were used for CD4 naive and CD4 memory, two plates were used for CD8 naive, and one plate was used for CD8 memory. To estimate repertoire size and how much clonotypes are shared between individuals, the study performed deep sequencing of blood TCR repertoires from five healthy adults. To increase sequencing depth and limit assay-specific biases, different laboratories used diverse techniques to prepare libraries and sequence TCR repertoires. Leukapheresis yielded between about 0.9 and 8.9 billion PBMCs per donor.

Broad study findings and their caveats: Clonotypes shared by all four sorted-subset donors showed higher generation probabilities than non-shared clonotypes. Pairwise subsampling indicated that sequencing depth was expected to affect the degree of clonotype sharing among donors. Sampling was restricted to blood, and TCR repertoires in tissues likely differ from the TCR repertoires found in blood. Even with the large sequencing depth, rarefaction of the sorted-subset datasets indicated that sequencing was incomplete. Larger estimated clonotype richness was generally found for naive subsets than for memory subsets. Because the study included only a small number of donors, the genetic and exposure-history diversity represented was limited. When several donors were compared, the shared fraction of clonotypes was approximately 5% for naive CD4, about 4% for naive CD8, roughly 2.5% for memory CD4, and 0.35% to 0.4% for memory CD8.

TCR CDR3 regions were amplified from genomic DNA by multiplex PCR using the deep immunoSEQ assay. Extracted genomic DNA from each cell subset was spread evenly across all wells of several immunoSEQ 96-well plates, with each plate serving as a replicate. For sorted subsets, roughly 200 ng of genomic DNA, equivalent to 30,000 or so T cell genomes, went into each replicate PCR. Purified libraries were quantified with a Qubit 3.0 fluorometer, sized on a Bioanalyzer 2100, and re-quantified with the KAPA Library Quantification kit. Each immunoSEQ 96-well plate was sequenced on its own single-read 150-cycle Illumina NextSeq 550 flow cell. From the authors' description of their analysis: Because only junctional sequences without quality scores were contained in the immunoSEQ output, filtering matching that applied to full-length reads could not be performed. Sequences were annotated with PyIR, a Python wrapper for IgBLAST v1.9, using IMGT germline references to assign V/J genes and CDR3. Reads were filtered out if the reads had weak V/J assignments (E-value above 1e-6), no CDR3, stop codons, out-of-frame junctions, or ambiguous translated residues. V3J clonotypes were defined by identical inferred V gene, J gene, and CDR3 amino acid sequence. Percentage overlap between repertoires was computed as shared unique clonotypes divided by the size of the smaller repertoire. Repertoire richness was assessed with RTK rarefaction, the Chao1 estimator, and Recon v2.1 estimates of unobserved clonotypes. Generation probabilities were computed with OLGA for all TCRbeta clonotypes obtained by the gDNA method from several donors. TCRdb's version of the immuneACCESS table is confined to in-frame rearrangements and falls short of the full clone set. An unresolved V gene accounts for under half of the shortfall where checked; the remainder is of unknown origin. The DNA gave D and trimming, while V, J and clone size come from that table. A total of about 2 million clones appear in this sample, over 85% of them only once. Jointly, the top ten make up 0.13% of the sample.

This clonotype was obtained from a man between 18 and 29 years old in good health. Sequencing was done on a sample of naive CD4+ T cells sorted from blood. The sample's cell subset or site label, decoded: CD45RA+ positively selected.

For the CDR3, the sequence is CASSPQPSGANVLTF. The nucleotides are TGCGCCAGCTCTCCCCAGCCCTCTGGGGCCAACGTCCTGACTTTC. The rearrangement joined TRBV5-1 to TRBJ2-6; the D gene cannot be resolved reliably. Counted from cysteine to phenylalanine, this CDR3 has 15 amino acids. Only CDR3 DNA is held: 45 bases, read in frame from base 1. CDR1 is given as SGHRS and CDR2 as YFSETQ, both from the germline V gene. V and J lose 7 bases and 0 bases, and a span of 11 bases separates them.